The 4 T cell receptor beta chains in this list originate from one sample, sequenced in a study of tumor-infiltrating lymphocytes in primary liver carcinoma. Starting from 500 ng of total RNA, TCR beta cDNA was produced with a primer in the constant region. Libraries of TCR beta came from three nested multiplex PCR rounds with slightly modified ARM-PCR. Each of the first two PCR rounds ran approximately 10 cycles with TRBV1-TRBV30 forward and C-beta reverse primers. TCRdb processed the multiplex PCR reads anew with MiXCR; each CDR3 protein has one entry. The table shows 150,000 to 200,000 distinct CDR3 sequences, with about 55% occurring only once. Blood RNA was derived from unsorted whole blood, and germline DNA was extracted too. The sample consisted of peripheral blood. The receptor source for this set is a man aged 40-55 years with primary liver carcinoma and hepatitis B virus infection.

CDR3 residues: CAISESGPNEQFF. In DNA form, the CDR3 reads TGTGCCATCAGTGAGTCTGGGCCCAATGAGCAGTTCTTC. The chain has TRBV10-3 and TRBJ2-1, with unresolved D. Germline CDR1 reads ENHRY; CDR2 reads SYGVKD. The CDR3 runs 13 residues. Deletions cut 0 bases from V and 6 bases from J, with 6 bases between.

This clonotype has just one count. The chain links TRBV10-3 to TRBJ2-5, with TRBD2 identical over 7 bases. V was pared by 5 bases and J by 1 base, with 4 bases of the junction left unmatched. This CDR3 has 14 residues. Germline V gene data show CDR1 as ENHRY and CDR2 as SYGVKD. This CDR3 reads CAISTGEGQETQYF. CDR3 sequence (DNA): TGTGCCATCAGTACCGGGGAGGGCCAAGAGACCCAGTACTTC.

The CDR3 DNA sequence: TGTGCCAGCAGCCCAAAGCTTAATATCGTTCCCGGGGAGCTGTTTTTT. Amino acid sequence: CASSPKLNIVPGELFF. The rearrangement links TRBV14 to TRBJ2-2; no clear D. Trimming stripped 4 bases from V and 6 bases from J, with 18 bases between. The V gene's germline CDR1 is SGHDN and CDR2 FVKESK. The CDR3 loop spans 16 amino acids.

A note on this clonotype: A read error is possible here, since a much larger clone lies one base away. This chain's CDR3 is CAGSYDGTGAYEQYF. The CDR3 nucleotides read TGTGCCGGCAGTTACGACGGGACAGGGGCCTACGAGCAGTACTTC. This chain uses TRBV6-5 with TRBJ2-7; 10 bases are a match to TRBD1. The CDR3 has 15 residues. Germline assignment: CDR1 MNHEY and CDR2 SVGAGI.